This TCR beta chain was profiled in a study of T-cell reconstitution after alpha-beta-depleted transplantation in children (dated by TCRdb to 2016 to 2017). Regarding the complete study: T-cell immune reconstitution after TCRalphabeta/CD19-depleted allogeneic hematopoietic cell transplantation in children was quantitatively tracked in the study by means of TCR repertoire profiling.

The receptor library was made with PCR. Sequencer: Illumina HiSeq 2500. To normalize quantification of the TCRbeta repertoire, the TCR libraries were built with molecular barcoding that relied on unique molecular identifiers. TCRdb reprocessed the public reads (quality trimming at Q25 with fastp, clone calling with MiXCR) and kept in-frame beta chains. Rows with a matching CDR3 protein are joined into one entry that keeps the most common DNA and genes. The sample table records some 400,000 distinct CDR3 sequences; roughly 22% of these occur just once. Approximately 3.9% of the sample is held by the ten biggest clonotypes. CDR1 and CDR2 (KGHSH, LQKENI) derive from the germline V gene. The CDR3 numbers 14 residues from cysteine through phenylalanine. CDR3 DNA is the only sequence kept; it has 42 bases, read in frame from the first base. Trimming takes 3 bases from V and 1 base from J, and the germline ends sit 8 bases apart.

Regarding this clonotype: Its antigen is not yet known. Qualities for individual bases were not recorded, and no much larger clone is one base off.

The chain joins TRBV18 to TRBJ2-3; too little of a D gene remains to name it. The TCR sequence derives from a human donor who donated a stem cell graft to a child with acute myeloid leukemia. The starting material was PBMCs from the stem cell graft donor, obtained from the stem cell graft. The CDR3 region reads CASSPPTRTDTQYF. The sequence in DNA is TGTGCCAGCTCACCGCCCACTCGCACAGATACGCAGTATTTT. Beyond the CDR3, the reference TRBV18 and TRBJ2-3 genes provide the residues; the full variable domain reads: NAGVMQNPRHLVRRRGQEARLRCSPMKGHSHVYWYRQLPEEGLKFMVYLQKENIIDESGMPKERFSAEFPKEGPSILRIQQVVRGDSAAYFCASSPPTRTDTQYFGPGTRLTVL.